Listed here are 5 T cell receptor beta chains from one sample, sequenced in a study of OX40 agonist ivuxolimab in advanced cancers. Sequencing was performed with immunoSEQ multiplex PCR; in TCRdb, only in-frame clones are kept and a portion is missing. This sample carries approximately 50,000 clones, 87% of them seen once, and the ten largest clones take less than 0.8%. Sequencing was performed on CD4+ or CD8+ T cells sorted from blood, taken in a trial of the OX40 agonist ivuxolimab. Receptors originate from an adult with an advanced solid tumor such as melanoma, head and neck, liver or kidney cancer.

The V and J genes are TRBV7-2 and TRBJ1-3, with unresolved D. This CDR3 spans 13 amino acids. V dropped 2 bases and J dropped 8 bases, with 10 bases sitting between them. Germline V gene sequence: CDR1 SGHTA, CDR2 FQGNSA. The CDR3 spells CASSLNLGDTIYF. The CDR3 region has the DNA TGTGCCAGCAGCTTAAATCTTGGGGACACCATATATTTT. Full variable domain (outside the CDR3, taken from reference TRBV7-2 and TRBJ1-3): GAGVSQSPSNKVTEKGKDVELRCDPISGHTALYWYRQSLGQGLEFLIYFQGNSAPDKSGLPSDRFSAERTGGSVSTLTIQRTQQEDSAVYLCASSLNLGDTIYFGEGSWLTVV.

This clone was observed a few times. The rearrangement joins TRBV6-5 to TRBJ2-1, with 7 nucleotides matching TRBD1. Germline CDR1 and CDR2: MNHEY and SVGAGI. V lost 2 bases, J lost 8 bases, and 9 bases stayed unmatched. This CDR3 comprises 15 residues. The CDR3 sequence is CASSYKEGGFDEQFF. The CDR3 DNA reads TGTGCCAGCAGTTACAAGGAAGGGGGCTTCGATGAGCAGTTCTTC.

This clone was recorded only once. The V and J genes are TRBV27 and TRBJ2-3; tentatively, D is TRBD1 or TRBD2 (5 bases each). V was cut by 5 bases and J by 3 bases, with 18 bases left in between. This CDR3 region has 16 residues. Per the germline V gene, CDR1 is MNHEY and CDR2 is SMNVEV (reference sequence). The CDR3 region has the DNA TGTGCCAGCAGTCCCCCGGGGCTCACAAGGACAGATACGCAGTATTTT. It is translated as CASSPPGLTRTDTQYF.

The chain employs TRBV7-2 and TRBJ2-4; 10 bases are a match to TRBD2. The junction had 3 bases not matched to a gene; V was cut back by 1 base and J by 9 bases. In germline, CDR1 is SGHTA, CDR2 FQGNSA. The CDR3 is made up of 14 amino acids. The CDR3 DNA sequence: TGTGCCAGCAGCTTAGGTAGCGGGAGGTCCATTCAGTACTTC. Protein: CASSLGSGRSIQYF.

This sequence joins TRBV20-1 and TRBJ2-7, with D perhaps TRBD2 (5 bases). The CDR3 covers 11 residues. Per the germline V gene, CDR1 is DFQATT and CDR2 is SNEGSKA (reference sequence). The V end was cut by 4 bases, the J end by 6 bases, with 10 bases between. For the CDR3, the DNA is TGCAGTGCTACAGCGGCTACCGAGCAGTACTTC. Translation gives CSATAATEQYF.